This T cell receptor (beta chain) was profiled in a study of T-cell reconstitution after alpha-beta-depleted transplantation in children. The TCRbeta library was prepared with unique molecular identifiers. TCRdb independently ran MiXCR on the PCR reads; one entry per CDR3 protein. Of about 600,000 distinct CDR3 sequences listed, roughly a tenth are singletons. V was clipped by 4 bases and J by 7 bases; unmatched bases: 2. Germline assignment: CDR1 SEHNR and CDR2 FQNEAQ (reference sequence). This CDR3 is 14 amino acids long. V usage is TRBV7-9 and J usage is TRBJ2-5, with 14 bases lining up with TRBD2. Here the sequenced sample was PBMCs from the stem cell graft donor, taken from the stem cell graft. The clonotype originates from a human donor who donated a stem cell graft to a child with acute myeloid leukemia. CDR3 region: CASSSGLAGGTQYF. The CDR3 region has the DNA TGTGCCAGCAGCTCCGGACTAGCGGGAGGGACCCAGTACTTC.